One sample yielded the 25 T cell receptor beta chains listed below, sequenced in a study of lymphopenia after photon versus proton radiotherapy. Repertoires were generated with immunoSEQ multiplex PCR, while TCRdb's copy carries only in-frame clones and drops some. The repertoire holds roughly 7,000 clones, with roughly 90% as singletons. Material: peripheral blood, obtained from a patient treated with photon-based radiotherapy. The receptors stem from a man aged 55 to 70 with cholangiocarcinoma.

The J gene is TRBJ2-1, the V gene TRBV7-3; D call uncertain. The CDR3 totals 13 residues. The germline CDR1 and CDR2 sequences are SGHTA and FQGTGA. The V end lost 5 bases, the J end lost 8 bases, and 13 bases lay between the germline ends. This CDR3 is CASSPRNGDEQFF. CDR3 in DNA: TGTGCCAGCAGCCCCCGGAACGGTGATGAGCAGTTCTTC. Based on the CDR3 plus reference TRBV7-3 and TRBJ2-1, the full variable domain is GAGVSQTPSNKVTEKGKYVELRCDPISGHTALYWYRQSLGQGPEFLIYFQGTGAADDSGLPNDRFFAVRPEGSVSTLKIQRTERGDSAVYLCASSPRNGDEQFFGPGTRLTVL.

The chain joins TRBV7-8 to TRBJ2-7; D remains unclear. CDR1 and CDR2 (germline): SGHVS, FQNEAQ. The CDR3 is 13 residues long. V dropped 1 base and J dropped 6 bases, with 10 bases sitting between them. As DNA, the CDR3 is TGTGCCAGCAGCTTAGTATTAGGGTCCGAGCAGTACTTC. Its protein product is CASSLVLGSEQYF. Supplemented by reference TRBV7-8 and TRBJ2-7, the full variable domain reads GAGVSQSPRYKVAKRGQDVALRCDPISGHVSLFWYQQALGQGPEFLTYFQNEAQLDKSGLPSDRFFAERPEGSVSTLKIQRTQQEDSAVYLCASSLVLGSEQYFGPGTRLTVT.

This clone was picked up a small number of times. The chain recombines TRBV6-6 with TRBJ1-2; TRBD1 matches 9 bases. The germline V gene encodes CDR1 MNHNY and CDR2 SVGAGI (reference sequence). The CDR3 is 14 residues long. V was pared by 6 bases and J by 1 base, with 3 bases of the junction left unmatched. The CDR3 DNA reads as TGTGCCAGCAGGGCGACAGGGGGTAACTATGGCTACACCTTC. It is translated as CASRATGGNYGYTF.

The chain carries TRBV28 and TRBJ2-3, with 14 bases lining up with TRBD2. The CDR3 is 17 residues long. The ends lost 5 bases at V and 9 bases at J; junction bases unmatched: 13. In germline, CDR1 is MDHEN, CDR2 SYDVKM. The DNA for the CDR3 is TGTGCCAGCAGTACGATTACCGGGACTAGCGGGAGTGTGACGCAGTATTTT. Its protein is CASSTITGTSGSVTQYF.

The chain has TRBV11-1 and TRBJ1-1; D not resolved. V lost 4 bases and J 5 bases, leaving 17 bases between the germline ends. The CDR3 is 15 residues long. The germline CDR1 and CDR2 sequences are SGHAT and FQDESV (reference sequence). For the CDR3, the DNA is TGTGCCAGCAGCTCCACAAGTCGATGGTGGACTGAAGCTTTCTTT. Amino acid sequence: CASSSTSRWWTEAFF.

J is TRBJ1-5 and V is TRBV21-1. TRBV21-1 is reported as a pseudogene. The CDR3 extends over 14 amino acids. The CDR3 coding sequence is TGTGCCAGCAGCAAAATCGGGGCCAATCAGCCCCAGCATTTT. Translated, it gives CASSKIGANQPQHF.

This chain links TRBV6-5 with TRBJ2-2; D may be TRBD1 (6 bases). The germline V gene has CDR1 MNHEY and CDR2 SVGAGI. This CDR3 has 15 residues. V lost 6 bases to trimming and J lost 2 bases, with 13 bases between them. The CDR3 loop reads CASSLDSLNTGELFF. The CDR3 DNA follows: TGTGCCAGCAGCCTGGACAGTCTAAACACCGGGGAGCTGTTTTTT.

The chain is built from TRBV4-2 and TRBJ2-7; D gene ambiguous. The V gene's germline CDR1 is LGHNA and CDR2 YNFKEQ. The CDR3 length is 14 residues. The germline V and J ends were trimmed by 1 base and 2 bases, with 9 bases remaining between them. The CDR3 region has the DNA TGTGCCAGCAGCCAAGCCACTGCAGCCTACGAGCAGTACTTC. This encodes CASSQATAAYEQYF.

This clone was detected once. The gene calls are TRBV2 and TRBJ1-1; D possibly corresponds to TRBD1 (5 bases). The CDR3 has 13 residues. In germline, CDR1 is SNHLY, CDR2 FYNNEI. V dropped 10 bases and J dropped 1 base, with 13 bases sitting between them. The CDR3 DNA reads as TGTGCCAAGGGGCGTCGGGGGAACACTGAAGCTTTCTTT. Amino acids: CAKGRRGNTEAFF.

This chain joins TRBV5-1 and TRBJ1-4; unclear D gene. This CDR3 is 17 amino acids long. V lost 0 bases and J lost 2, with 14 bases in between. Germline CDR1 and CDR2: SGHRS and YFSETQ. CDR3 sequence: CASSLGFGVGTNEKLFF. The CDR3 coding sequence is TGCGCCAGCAGCTTGGGTTTCGGGGTCGGGACTAATGAAAAACTGTTTTTT.

The chain employs TRBV11-3 and TRBJ2-3; D is unclear. V lost 5 bases, J lost 6 bases, and 15 bases lay in between. This CDR3 region has 14 residues. The germline CDR1 and CDR2 sequences are SGHNT and YENEEA. CDR3 sequence reads: CASSLRAIGDTQYF. The CDR3 nucleotides are TGTGCCAGCAGCCTACGTGCCATCGGGGATACGCAGTATTTT.

The chain carries TRBV11-3 and TRBJ1-6; no definite D call. Germline CDR1 SGHNT, CDR2 YENEEA. The CDR3 totals 14 residues. V lost 3 bases, J lost 0 bases, and 3 bases lay in between. The CDR3 loop reads CASSLSSYNSPLHF. In nucleotides, the CDR3 is TGTGCCAGCAGCTTGAGCTCCTATAATTCACCCCTCCACTTT.

On this clone itself: Germline is not matched at one junction end, which may reflect a read error. The genes are TRBV2 and TRBJ2-5; D uncertain. This CDR3 comprises 12 residues. Germline V lookup: CDR1 SNHLY, CDR2 FYNNEI. The DNA for the CDR3 is TGTGTCAGCAGAAGCAGCCAAGAGACCCAGTACTTC. It translates to CVSRSSQETQYF.

The V gene is TRBV10-3, the J gene TRBJ2-3; no reliable D call. This CDR3 is 12 amino acids long. V shed 0 bases and J shed 3 bases, with 1 base lying between them. Germline V gives CDR1 ENHRY, CDR2 SYGVKD. CDR3 DNA sequence: TGTGCCATCAGTGAGTCTACAGATACGCAGTATTTT. Protein product: CAISESTDTQYF.

The chain couples TRBV28 to TRBJ1-5; D gene uncertain. V lost 10 bases, J lost 2 bases, and 9 bases lay in between. The CDR3 is 12 residues long. Germline V gives CDR1 MDHEN, CDR2 SYDVKM. CDR3 protein: CATKWGNQPQHF. The CDR3 coding sequence is TGTGCCACCAAATGGGGCAATCAGCCCCAGCATTTT.

This clone was observed a few times. The chain couples TRBV27 to TRBJ1-2, with D perhaps TRBD1 (5 bases). V was trimmed by 2 bases and J by 0 bases, leaving 7 bases between them. From germline, CDR1 is MNHEY and CDR2 SMNVEV (reference sequence). CDR3 length: 14 residues. In DNA, the CDR3 is TGTGCCAGCAGTTTAAGGGGCGCTAACTATGGCTACACCTTC. It specifies CASSLRGANYGYTF.

The chain couples TRBV7-3 to TRBJ2-2, with TRBD1 matching 11 bases. The ends lost 4 bases at V and 1 base at J; junction bases unmatched: 8. From germline, CDR1 is SGHTA and CDR2 FQGTGA. The CDR3 sequence is 18 residues long. The chain's CDR3 is CASSSLGQGAVNTGELFF. The DNA of the CDR3 is TGTGCCAGCAGCTCGCTCGGACAGGGGGCCGTGAACACCGGGGAGCTGTTTTTT. Complete variable domain (other parts from reference TRBV7-3 and TRBJ2-2): GAGVSQTPSNKVTEKGKYVELRCDPISGHTALYWYRQSLGQGPEFLIYFQGTGAADDSGLPNDRFFAVRPEGSVSTLKIQRTERGDSAVYLCASSSLGQGAVNTGELFFGEGSRLTVL.

The chain carries TRBV29-1 and TRBJ2-7; no reliable D call. Germline V lookup: CDR1 SQVTM, CDR2 ANQGSEA. V lost 6 bases to trimming and J lost 0 bases, with 6 bases between them. The CDR3 loop spans 11 amino acids. The CDR3 DNA reads as TGCAGCGTCCAAGGCTCCTACGAGCAGTACTTC. Protein: CSVQGSYEQYF.

CDR3 loop: CASSLSGAEGYTF. CDR3 sequence (DNA): TGTGCCAGCAGCTTGTCAGGGGCGGAAGGCTACACCTTC. The chain carries TRBV5-6 and TRBJ1-2; the D gene is possibly TRBD1 (6 bases). The CDR3 runs to 13 residues. V lost 1 base and J 8 bases, leaving 12 bases between the germline ends. Germline V gene sequence: CDR1 SGHDT, CDR2 YYEEEE.

This chain joins TRBV27 and TRBJ1-3; TRBD1 is a possible D gene (5 bases). Germline CDR1 is MNHEY and CDR2 is SMNVEV (reference sequence). This CDR3 is built from 19 residues. V was trimmed by 0 bases and J by 3 bases, leaving 21 bases between them. In nucleotides, the CDR3 is TGTGCCAGCAGTTTATCGATGAGGCGGGGGGATTGGAGTGGAAACACCATATATTTT. This gives the protein CASSLSMRRGDWSGNTIYF.

This clone was detected only a few times. The chain recombines TRBV11-3 with TRBJ2-5; TRBD2 might be the D (6 bases). CDR3 length: 14 residues. CDR1 is SGHNT and CDR2 is YENEEA in the germline V gene. The V and J ends lost 7 bases and 4 bases respectively, with 16 bases between them. The CDR3 spells CASTTSGRTETQYF. CDR3 nucleotides: TGTGCCAGCACAACCTCAGGGAGGACAGAGACCCAGTACTTC.

This clone rates as large. The chain carries TRBV7-8 and TRBJ1-5; no reliable D call. V lost 5 bases and J lost 7, with 15 bases in between. Per germline, CDR1 SGHVS and CDR2 FQNEAQ. This CDR3 is 14 amino acids long. The CDR3 is CASSPTGPGQPQHF. In DNA, the CDR3 is TGTGCCAGCAGCCCGACCGGTCCCGGCCAGCCCCAGCATTTT.

The chain couples TRBV28 to TRBJ2-5, with 8 bases that match TRBD1. V shed 6 bases, J shed 5 bases, and the junction held 8 bases outside the gene matches. The CDR3 consists of 14 residues. Germline CDR1 reads MDHEN; CDR2 reads SYDVKM. The CDR3 protein is CASSRTGGKETQYF. The CDR3 nucleotides read TGTGCCAGCAGCCGTACAGGGGGGAAGGAGACCCAGTACTTC.

The chain joins TRBV6-6 to TRBJ1-4; the D gene is possibly TRBD1 (5 bases). Trimming took off 4 bases at V and 8 bases at J, with 14 bases between the two ends. The CDR3 consists of 14 residues. Germline V lookup: CDR1 MNHNY, CDR2 SVGAGI (reference sequence). The CDR3 region has the DNA TGTGCCAGCAGTTCTGGCAGGGCCTTGGAAAAACTGTTTTTT. This translates into CASSSGRALEKLFF.

This sequence joins TRBV12-5 and TRBJ2-5; 11 positions match TRBD1. TRBJ2-7 explains the end of the DNA better; the J call may be wrong. The CDR3 runs to 14 residues. The germline gives CDR1 LGHNT, CDR2 FRNRAP. CDR3 bases: TGTGCTAGTGGACTGGACAGGGGGCACTACGAGCAGTACTTC. Amino acids: CASGLDRGHYEQYF.